These 10 T cell receptor beta chains originate from one sample sequenced in a study of cytomegalovirus exposure and HLA in healthy donors. Researchers ran the PCR with 60 Vbeta and 13 Jbeta primers. Sequencing was performed with immunoSEQ multiplex PCR; in TCRdb, only in-frame clones are kept and a portion is missing. Seen here are fewer than 250,000 clones, around 80% observed once, and the top ten hold 6%. The sequenced sample was PBMCs. These receptors originate from a man in his forties in good health and CMV-seropositive.

The chain combines TRBV4-1 with TRBJ2-7, with D perhaps matching TRBD2 (6 bases). The CDR3 length is 14 residues. Trimming removed 1 base from V and 3 bases from J, with 10 bases in between. Germline lookup yields CDR1 MGHRA and CDR2 YSYEKL. The CDR3 here is CASSQAGALYEQYF. Here the CDR3 DNA reads TGCGCCAGCAGCCAAGCGGGAGCGCTCTACGAGCAGTACTTC.

This rearrangement joins TRBV9 to TRBJ2-7; D may be TRBD2 (5 bases). Germline V gives CDR1 SGDLS, CDR2 YYNGEE. Deletions cut 3 bases from V and 2 bases from J, with 12 bases between. The CDR3 has 14 residues. The CDR3 coding sequence is TGTGCCAGCAGCGCGCGGGCGAACCCCTACGAGCAGTACTTC. Translation: CASSARANPYEQYF. Full variable domain (rest looked up from reference TRBV9 and TRBJ2-7): DSGVTQTPKHLITATGQRVTLRCSPRSGDLSVYWYQQSLDQGLQFLIQYYNGEERAKGNILERFSAQQFPDLHSELNLSSLELGDSALYFCASSARANPYEQYFGPGTRLTVT.

The gene calls are TRBV21-1 and TRBJ2-5; TRBD2, the D gene given by the table, was not confirmed from the DNA. TRBV21-1 has pseudogene status. The CDR3 is 17 amino acids. CDR3 protein: CASSFRLGTRCRETQYF. In nucleotides, the CDR3 is TGTGCCAGCAGTTTCAGATTAGGGACTAGGTGTAGGGAGACCCAGTACTTC.

The chain couples TRBV5-1 to TRBJ2-3, with TRBD1 matching over 7 bases. CDR1 and CDR2 from the germline V gene are SGHRS and YFSETQ. V was clipped by 2 bases and J by 3 bases; unmatched bases: 6. This CDR3 has 15 amino acids. The CDR3 coding sequence is TGCGCCAGCAGCTTCGGGGCACAGGGGACAGATACGCAGTATTTT. This sequence encodes CASSFGAQGTDTQYF.

This rearrangement joins TRBV27 to TRBJ2-1, with 11 bases matching TRBD2. CDR3 length equals 19 residues. V dropped 0 bases and J dropped 8; count of bases not matched to a gene: 15. CDR1 MNHEY and CDR2 SMNVEV come from the germline V gene (reference sequence). CDR3 sequence reads: CASSLSGGVGSGRDHEQFF. The CDR3 bases are TGTGCCAGCAGTTTATCGGGGGGCGTAGGTAGCGGGAGGGACCATGAGCAGTTCTTC.

This chain joins TRBV5-1 and TRBJ2-1, with 11 bases identical to TRBD1. There are 16 residues in the CDR3. J gave up 5 bases and V 4 bases, and 8 bases lay outside the gene matches. CDR1 and CDR2 from the germline V gene are SGHRS and YFSETQ. In DNA form, the CDR3 reads TGCGCCAGCAGCGTCGCCCCGGGACAGGGGGACAATGAGCAGTTCTTC. Its protein is CASSVAPGQGDNEQFF.

CDR3 residues: CASRLGRQDTDTQYF. The CDR3 DNA is TGTGCAAGTCGCTTAGGTCGACAGGACACAGATACGCAGTATTTT. The rearrangement links TRBV12-2 to TRBJ2-3; the table assigns TRBD1, which was not confirmed against the DNA. TRBV12-2 is a pseudogene segment. The CDR3 consists of 15 residues.

The V call is TRBV27, the J call TRBJ1-2; maybe TRBD1 (6 bases). The V end was cut by 5 bases, the J end by 4 bases, with 11 bases between. The CDR3 has 13 amino acids. CDR1 MNHEY and CDR2 SMNVEV come from the germline V gene (reference sequence). The DNA for the CDR3 is TGTGCCAGCAGTACTACAGGGTTCTATGGCTACACCTTC. Translated, it gives CASSTTGFYGYTF.

Only one count was recorded for this clone. The chain is built from TRBV25-1 and TRBJ2-2; 13 nucleotides agree with TRBD2. CDR1 and CDR2 from the germline V gene are MGHDK and SYGVNS. This CDR3 is built from 17 residues. The trim removed 4 bases at V and 4 bases at J, leaving 6 bases unmatched. The CDR3 nucleotides read TGTGCCAGCAGTGGGACTAGCGGGAGTCTTCGCACCGGGGAGCTGTTTTTT. It codes for CASSGTSGSLRTGELFF.

The chain links TRBV2 to TRBJ2-7, with D maybe TRBD2 (6 bases). This CDR3 comprises 14 residues. Germline loops: CDR1 SNHLY, CDR2 FYNNEI. V was trimmed by 3 bases and J by 0 bases, leaving 9 bases between them. CDR3 sequence reads: CASSDSGSSYEQYF. The CDR3 DNA follows: TGTGCCAGCAGTGACTCCGGGAGCTCCTACGAGCAGTACTTC.